The clone carrying this TCR beta chain was detected a few times. This sample is drawn from a study of T cells after yellow fever vaccination. Each CDR3 protein gets one entry after TCRdb re-called the 5' RACE reads with MiXCR. The data show hundreds of thousands of distinct CDR3 sequences, with roughly an eighth seen just once and under 15% held by the top ten. Germline CDR1 is SGHRS and CDR2 is YFSETQ. The V and J ends lost 2 bases and 3 bases respectively, with 11 bases between them. The CDR3 contains 15 residues. The receptor was derived from a man aged 25-45 years who received the YFV17D yellow fever vaccine. The sequencing used PBMCs, collected on the day of the yellow fever booster vaccination. The rearrangement links TRBV5-1 to TRBJ2-2; D uncertain. CDR3 region: CASSLVIDHTGELFF. The CDR3, as DNA: TGCGCCAGCAGCTTAGTTATCGATCACACCGGGGAGCTGTTTTTT.